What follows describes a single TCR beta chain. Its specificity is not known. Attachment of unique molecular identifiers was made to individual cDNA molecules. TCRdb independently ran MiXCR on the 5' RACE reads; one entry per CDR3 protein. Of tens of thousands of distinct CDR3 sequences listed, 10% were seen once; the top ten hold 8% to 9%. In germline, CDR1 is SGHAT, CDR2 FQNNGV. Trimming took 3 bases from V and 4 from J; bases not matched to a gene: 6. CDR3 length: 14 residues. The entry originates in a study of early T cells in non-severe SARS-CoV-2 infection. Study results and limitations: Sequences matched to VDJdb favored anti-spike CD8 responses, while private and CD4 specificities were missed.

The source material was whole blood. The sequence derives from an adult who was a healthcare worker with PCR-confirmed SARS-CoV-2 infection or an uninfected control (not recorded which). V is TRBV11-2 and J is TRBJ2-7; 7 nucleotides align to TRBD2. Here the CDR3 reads CASSFRRELYEQYF. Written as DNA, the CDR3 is TGTGCCAGCAGCTTTAGGCGGGAGCTTTACGAGCAGTACTTC.